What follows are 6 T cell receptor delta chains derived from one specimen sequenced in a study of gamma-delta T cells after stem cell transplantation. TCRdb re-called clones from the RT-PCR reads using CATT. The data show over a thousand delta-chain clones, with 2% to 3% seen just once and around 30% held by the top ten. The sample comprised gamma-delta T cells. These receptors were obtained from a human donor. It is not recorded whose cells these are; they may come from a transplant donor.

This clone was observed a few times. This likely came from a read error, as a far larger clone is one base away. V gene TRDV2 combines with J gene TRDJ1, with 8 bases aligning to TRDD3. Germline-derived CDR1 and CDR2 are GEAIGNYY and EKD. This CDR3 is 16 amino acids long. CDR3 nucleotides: TGTGCCCGTGACAAGATGCCTTCCCCTACTGGGGGTAAACTCATCTTT. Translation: CARDKMPSPTGGKLIF.

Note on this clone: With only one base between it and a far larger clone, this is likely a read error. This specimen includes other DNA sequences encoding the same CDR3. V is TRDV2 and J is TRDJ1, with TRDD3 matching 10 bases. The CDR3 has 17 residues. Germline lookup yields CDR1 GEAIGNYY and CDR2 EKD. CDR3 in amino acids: CACDVLGDQGTTDKLIF. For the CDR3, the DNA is TGTGCCTGTGACGTACTGGGGGATCAAGGGACCACCGATAAGCTCATCTTT.

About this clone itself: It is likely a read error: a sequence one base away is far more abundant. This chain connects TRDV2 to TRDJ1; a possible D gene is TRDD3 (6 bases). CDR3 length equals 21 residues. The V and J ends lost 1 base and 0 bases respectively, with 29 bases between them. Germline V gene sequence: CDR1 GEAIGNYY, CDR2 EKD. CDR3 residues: CACDTVSGGPTREDDTDKLIF. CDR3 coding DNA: TGTGCCTGTGACACGGTATCCGGGGGACCCACAAGGGAGGATGACACCGATAAACTCATCTTT.

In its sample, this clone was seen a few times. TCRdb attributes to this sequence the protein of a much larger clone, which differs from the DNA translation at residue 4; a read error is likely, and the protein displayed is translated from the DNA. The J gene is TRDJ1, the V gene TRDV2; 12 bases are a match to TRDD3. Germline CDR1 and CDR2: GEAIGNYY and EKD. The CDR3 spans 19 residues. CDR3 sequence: CACGTVVLGDTSLRGKLIF. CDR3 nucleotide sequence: TGTGCCTGTGGCACCGTGGTACTGGGGGATACTTCTCTTCGTGGTAAACTCATCTTT.

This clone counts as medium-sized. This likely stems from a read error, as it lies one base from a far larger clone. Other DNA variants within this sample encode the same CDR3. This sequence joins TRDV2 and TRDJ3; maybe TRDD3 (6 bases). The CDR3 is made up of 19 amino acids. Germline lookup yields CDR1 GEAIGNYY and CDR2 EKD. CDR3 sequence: CACDRVAGESSWDTRQMFF. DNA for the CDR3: TGTGCCTGTGACAGAGTGGCTGGGGAAAGCTCCTGGGACACCCGGCAGATGTTTTTC.

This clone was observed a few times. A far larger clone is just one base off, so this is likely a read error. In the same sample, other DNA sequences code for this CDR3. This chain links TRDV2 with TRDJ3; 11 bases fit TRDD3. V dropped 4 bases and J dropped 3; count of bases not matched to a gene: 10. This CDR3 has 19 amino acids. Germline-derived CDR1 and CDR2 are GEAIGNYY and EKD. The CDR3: CACDTAGGYPDWDTRQMFF. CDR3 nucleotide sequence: TGTGCCTGTGATACCGCTGGGGGATACCCGGACTGGGACACCCGACAGATGTTTTTC.